This T cell receptor beta chain comes out of a study of T cell responses to AZD1222 COVID-19 vaccine. Overall study results and limits: Only 5 or 6 people who got AZD1222 tested seropositive at baseline. Spike was spanned by vaccine-associated CD4 TCRs, which were dominant at 160-218 and 743-854.

CDR3 length equals 18 residues. Germline CDR1 MDHEN, CDR2 SYDVKM. V lost 4 bases to trimming and J lost 0 bases; unmatched junction nucleotides: 8. Notes on this clone: Its antigen is unidentified.

Second-dose schedules of about 4 or about 12 weeks were combined. Only in-frame clones appear in the TCRdb table, and some are missing; sequencing was by immunoSEQ multiplex PCR. Among some 150,000 clones listed, more than 85% were seen once. This clonotype was sampled from an adult who received the AZD1222 COVID-19 vaccine. This specimen was peripheral blood, taken 28 days after the second AZD1222 dose. This sequence joins TRBV28 and TRBJ2-7, with TRBD2 matching over 14 bases. The CDR3 DNA sequence: TGTGCCAGCAGTTCCCCGACTAGCGGGAGGGCTAGCTCCTACGAGCAGTACTTC. This sequence encodes CASSSPTSGRASSYEQYF.